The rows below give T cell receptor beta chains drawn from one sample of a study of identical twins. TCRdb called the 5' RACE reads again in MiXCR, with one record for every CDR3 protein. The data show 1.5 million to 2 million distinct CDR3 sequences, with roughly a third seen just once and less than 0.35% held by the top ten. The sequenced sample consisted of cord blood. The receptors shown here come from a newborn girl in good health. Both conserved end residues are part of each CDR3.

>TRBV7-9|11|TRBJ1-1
CASSPAKGAFF
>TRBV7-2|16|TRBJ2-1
CASSLGASGNLYEQFF
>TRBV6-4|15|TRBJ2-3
CASSATGAVTDTQYF
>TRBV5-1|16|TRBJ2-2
CASSLRARTSAGELFF
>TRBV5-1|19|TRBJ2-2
CASSLEAPVAGVVTGELFF
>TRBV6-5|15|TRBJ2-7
CASSQPGGSIYEQYF
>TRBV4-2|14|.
CASSQGTSQYEQYF
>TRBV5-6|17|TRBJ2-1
CASSFGGGQGSYNEQFF
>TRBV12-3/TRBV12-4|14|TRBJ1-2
CASIFDRRHYGYTF
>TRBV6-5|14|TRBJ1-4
CASSLKTGGKKLFF
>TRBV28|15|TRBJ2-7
CASSTGQFPSYEQYF
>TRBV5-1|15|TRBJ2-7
CASSGKLAGGYEQYF
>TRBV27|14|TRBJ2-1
CASSSPPKGNEQFF
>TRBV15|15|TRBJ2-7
CATSTSGRVSYEQYF
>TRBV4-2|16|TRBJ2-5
CAGSQDRRTAQETQYF
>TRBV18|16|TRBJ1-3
CASSPRTATSGNTIYF
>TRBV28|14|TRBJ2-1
CASSLGGPQNEQFF
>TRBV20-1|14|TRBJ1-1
CSAGGAGLNTEAFF
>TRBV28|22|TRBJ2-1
CASRWDSGTSGRAASSYNEQFF
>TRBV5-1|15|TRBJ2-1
CASSLVGGDYNEQFF
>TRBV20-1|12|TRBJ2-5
CSARMGHETQYF
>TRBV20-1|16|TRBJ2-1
CSAHSGRVLSYNGQFF
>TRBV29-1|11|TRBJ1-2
CSVEGTKGYTF
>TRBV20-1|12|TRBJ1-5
CSAWWGNQPQHF
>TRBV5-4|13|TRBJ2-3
CASSLESGGTQYF
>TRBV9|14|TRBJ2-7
CASSVARLVSEQYF
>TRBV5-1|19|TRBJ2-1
CASSPKDRLAGSDYNEQLF
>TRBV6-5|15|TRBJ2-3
CASSYSNQRADTQYF
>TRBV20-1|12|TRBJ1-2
CSGAAGSYGYTF
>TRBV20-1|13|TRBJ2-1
CSARVVLDNEQFF
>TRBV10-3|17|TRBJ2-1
CAISESTQGSSYNEQFF
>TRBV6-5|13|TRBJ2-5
CASRSPLGETQYF
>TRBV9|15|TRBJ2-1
CASSVGASGRDEQFF
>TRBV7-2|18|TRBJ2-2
CASSLAFGLAGGGGELFF
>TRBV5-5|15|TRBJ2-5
CASSLVGQSFMEQYF
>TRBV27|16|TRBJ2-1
CASSFRWTSGGNEQFF
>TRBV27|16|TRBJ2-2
CASSLFPSGAGGELFF
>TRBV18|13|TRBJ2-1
CASSPAEVGQQFF
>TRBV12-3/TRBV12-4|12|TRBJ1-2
CASMRIQYGYTF
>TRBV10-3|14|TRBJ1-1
CAIRDRGLNTEAFF
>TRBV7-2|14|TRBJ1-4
CASSLGDWNEKLFF
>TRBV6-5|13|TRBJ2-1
CASSYVGTNEQFF
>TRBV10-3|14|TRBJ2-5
CAISEAGRQETQYF
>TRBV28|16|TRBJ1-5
CASSLKSGWSNQPQHF
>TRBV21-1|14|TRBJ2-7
CVSSKALPRYEQYF
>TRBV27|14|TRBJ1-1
CASSPLCGGTEAFF
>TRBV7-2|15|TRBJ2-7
CASSLRGTGVGEQYF
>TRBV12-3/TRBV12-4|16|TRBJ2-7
CASRGDRGISSYEQYF
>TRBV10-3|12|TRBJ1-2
CALGQGNYGYTF
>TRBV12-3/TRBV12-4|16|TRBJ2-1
CARTRDPQGLYNEQFF
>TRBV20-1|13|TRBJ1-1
CSAPGQGKAEAFF
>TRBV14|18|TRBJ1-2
CASSPHRGRPYFYYGYTF
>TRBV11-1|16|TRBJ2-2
CASSLGPGLASGELFF
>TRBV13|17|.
CASSLGDGGPPYNEQYF
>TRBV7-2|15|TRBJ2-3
CASSPYRVPTDTQYF